This is a list of T cell receptor beta chains from one sample in a study of early T cells in non-severe SARS-CoV-2 infection. One entry per CDR3 protein, called by TCRdb with MiXCR from the 5' RACE reads. The sample lists roughly 35,000 distinct CDR3 sequences; around 7% were seen once. Sequencing input: whole blood. The receptors were sampled from an adult who was a healthcare worker with PCR-confirmed SARS-CoV-2 infection or an uninfected control (not recorded which). Each CDR3 is given with its conserved first and last residue. Fields, in order: J gene, D gene, clone size, V gene, CDR3 DNA, CDR3 protein. The D gene is left open where the match is weak. Clone size appears in some rows only: once, few, many, or a class for an expanded clone.

j_call: TRBJ1-3
d_call: .
clone_size: many
v_call: TRBV20-1
cdr3_nt: TGCAGTGCCCAAAGGAGGGACCGATCATTGTCAGCTGGAAACACCATATATTTT
cdr3_aa: CSAQRRDRSLSAGNTIYF

j_call: TRBJ1-1
d_call: TRBD1
clone_size: many
v_call: TRBV30
cdr3_nt: TGTGCCTGGAGGAAAGGGGGCCAATTGAACACTGAAGCTTTCTTT
cdr3_aa: CAWRKGGQLNTEAFF

j_call: TRBJ2-6
d_call: .
clone_size: many
v_call: TRBV30
cdr3_nt: TGTGCCTGGAGTGCTATATCTGGGGCCAACGTCCTGACTTTC
cdr3_aa: CAWSAISGANVLTF

j_call: TRBJ2-2
d_call: TRBD1
clone_size: few
v_call: TRBV25-1
cdr3_nt: TGTGCCAGCAGTGGATTGGACAGGGAAACCGGGGAGCTGTTTTTT
cdr3_aa: CASSGLDRETGELFF

j_call: TRBJ2-5
d_call: .
clone_size: .
v_call: TRBV13
cdr3_nt: TGTGCCAGCAGCTTAGCCCGGGACTTGAAATCAGAGACCCAGTACTTC
cdr3_aa: CASSLARDLKSETQYF

j_call: TRBJ2-3
d_call: TRBD1
clone_size: .
v_call: TRBV10-2
cdr3_nt: TGCGCCAGCAGGCCCGGGACAGATGTAGATACGCAGTATTTT
cdr3_aa: CASRPGTDVDTQYF

j_call: TRBJ2-7
d_call: TRBD2
clone_size: few
v_call: TRBV14
cdr3_nt: TGTGCCAGCAGCCAGGGACTAGCCTACGAGCAGTACTTC
cdr3_aa: CASSQGLAYEQYF

j_call: TRBJ1-6
d_call: .
clone_size: few
v_call: TRBV7-8
cdr3_nt: TGTGCCAGCAGCCGCTACAGCGGGCGCCGGTCACCCCTCCACTTT
cdr3_aa: CASSRYSGRRSPLHF

j_call: TRBJ2-7
d_call: TRBD2
clone_size: few
v_call: TRBV4-1
cdr3_nt: TGCGCCAGCAGCCAAGAGGGGGGGTTGAGCTCCTACGAGCAGTACTTC
cdr3_aa: CASSQEGGLSSYEQYF

j_call: TRBJ2-1
d_call: .
clone_size: many
v_call: TRBV9
cdr3_nt: TGTGCCAGCAGCGTATATGCAGCAGCAGTGAAATACAATGAGCAGTTCTTC
cdr3_aa: CASSVYAAAVKYNEQFF

j_call: TRBJ1-1
d_call: .
clone_size: few
v_call: TRBV18
cdr3_nt: TGTGCCAGCTCACCAACGGCTTCGAACACTGAAGCTTTCTTT
cdr3_aa: CASSPTASNTEAFF

j_call: TRBJ2-5
d_call: TRBD1
clone_size: medium-sized
v_call: TRBV6-1
cdr3_nt: TGTGCCAGCGGACCAATACAGGGGGGCCAAGAGACCCAGTACTTC
cdr3_aa: CASGPIQGGQETQYF

j_call: TRBJ2-1
d_call: TRBD2
clone_size: many
v_call: TRBV30
cdr3_nt: TGTGCCTGGACCGGCGCTAGCGGGAGCGATGAGCAGTTCTTC
cdr3_aa: CAWTGASGSDEQFF

j_call: TRBJ2-5
d_call: .
clone_size: many
v_call: TRBV5-1
cdr3_nt: TGCGCCAGCAGCTTGGAATTCCAAGAGACCCAGTACTTC
cdr3_aa: CASSLEFQETQYF

j_call: TRBJ2-3
d_call: .
clone_size: .
v_call: TRBV28
cdr3_nt: TGTGCCAGCAGTTTATTGCACGGGGGAAGCACAGATACGCAGTATTTT
cdr3_aa: CASSLLHGGSTDTQYF

j_call: TRBJ2-7
d_call: TRBD2
clone_size: many
v_call: TRBV27
cdr3_nt: TGTGCCAGCAGGGAGCGGGGGCCGCAGGGCGAGCAGTACTTC
cdr3_aa: CASRERGPQGEQYF

j_call: TRBJ2-7
d_call: .
clone_size: few
v_call: TRBV5-1
cdr3_nt: TGCGCCAGCAGCTTGGCCCCAAGTCCGACCTGGGAGCAGTACTTC
cdr3_aa: CASSLAPSPTWEQYF

j_call: TRBJ2-3
d_call: .
clone_size: many
v_call: TRBV5-6
cdr3_nt: TGTGCCAGCAGCTTGGTTACTCTCACAGATACGCAGTATTTT
cdr3_aa: CASSLVTLTDTQYF

j_call: TRBJ2-1
d_call: .
clone_size: many
v_call: TRBV7-2
cdr3_nt: TGTGCCAGCAGTTCTTGGCAGGGGTCCTACAATGAGCAGTTCTTC
cdr3_aa: CASSSWQGSYNEQFF

j_call: TRBJ2-2
d_call: .
clone_size: many
v_call: TRBV20-1
cdr3_nt: TGCAGTGCCCGCCGGGGGGGACAGGACACCGGGGAGCTGTTTTTT
cdr3_aa: CSARRGGQDTGELFF

j_call: TRBJ1-1
d_call: .
clone_size: many
v_call: TRBV19
cdr3_nt: TGTGCCAGTAGTAGCGGGGACACTGAAGCTTTCTTT
cdr3_aa: CASSSGDTEAFF

j_call: TRBJ1-2
d_call: .
clone_size: many
v_call: TRBV6-5
cdr3_nt: TGTGCCAGCAGTGACGGGGGGGTAGACTATGGCTACACCTTC
cdr3_aa: CASSDGGVDYGYTF

j_call: TRBJ2-6
d_call: .
clone_size: .
v_call: TRBV20-1
cdr3_nt: TGCAGTGCTAGAGGGGCGCGGGACAGCACCTCTGGGGCCAACGTCCTGACTTTC
cdr3_aa: CSARGARDSTSGANVLTF

j_call: TRBJ1-1
d_call: .
clone_size: many
v_call: TRBV6-5
cdr3_nt: TGTGCCAGCCGTGGGGCCAACACTGAAGCTTTCTTT
cdr3_aa: CASRGANTEAFF

j_call: TRBJ2-2
d_call: .
clone_size: many
v_call: TRBV5-4
cdr3_nt: TGTGCCAGCAGCTTTTATAGCACCGGGGAGCTGTTTTTT
cdr3_aa: CASSFYSTGELFF

j_call: TRBJ1-2
d_call: .
clone_size: many
v_call: TRBV19
cdr3_nt: TGTGCCAGTAGCCCCCAGCGGCTTGGCTACACCTTC
cdr3_aa: CASSPQRLGYTF

j_call: TRBJ2-1
d_call: TRBD2
clone_size: many
v_call: TRBV7-8
cdr3_nt: TGTGCCAGCAGCCCACGACTAGCGGGCTCCTACAATGAGCAGTTCTTC
cdr3_aa: CASSPRLAGSYNEQFF

j_call: TRBJ1-2
d_call: TRBD1
clone_size: .
v_call: TRBV29-1
cdr3_nt: TGCAGCGCATTGCAGGGGACAGGGATCTATGGCTACACCTTC
cdr3_aa: CSALQGTGIYGYTF

j_call: TRBJ2-1
d_call: TRBD2
clone_size: many
v_call: TRBV6-1
cdr3_nt: TGTGCCAGCAGTGATGGACTAGCGGTCGATGAGCAGTTCTTC
cdr3_aa: CASSDGLAVDEQFF

j_call: TRBJ1-1
d_call: .
clone_size: .
v_call: TRBV27
cdr3_nt: TGTGCCAGCAGTTCATCCGGGAAATCGGAGACTGAAGCTTTCTTT
cdr3_aa: CASSSSGKSETEAFF

j_call: TRBJ1-1
d_call: TRBD1
clone_size: many
v_call: TRBV12-3/TRBV12-4
cdr3_nt: TGTGCCAGCAGCACCAGGGGGTTTGACACTGAAGCTTTCTTT
cdr3_aa: CASSTRGFDTEAFF

j_call: TRBJ2-1
d_call: .
clone_size: few
v_call: TRBV7-2
cdr3_nt: TGTGCCAGCAGCTTAGTTCCCGGGGGAAATGAGCAGTTCTTC
cdr3_aa: CASSLVPGGNEQFF

j_call: TRBJ2-7
d_call: .
clone_size: many
v_call: TRBV25-1
cdr3_nt: TGTGCCAGCGGAGGGTCGGGACCCTACGAGCAGTACTTC
cdr3_aa: CASGGSGPYEQYF

j_call: TRBJ2-7
d_call: TRBD1
clone_size: many
v_call: TRBV20-1
cdr3_nt: TGCAGTGCTAGCAATCAGGGACAGACATCCTACGAGCAGTACTTC
cdr3_aa: CSASNQGQTSYEQYF

j_call: TRBJ1-1
d_call: TRBD1
clone_size: many
v_call: TRBV28
cdr3_nt: TGTGCCAGCAGTCGACAGGGGATCACTGAAGCTTTCTTT
cdr3_aa: CASSRQGITEAFF

j_call: TRBJ2-1
d_call: TRBD1
clone_size: few
v_call: TRBV28
cdr3_nt: TGTGCCAGCAGAGACAGGGGACGAACCTACAATGAGCAGTTCTTC
cdr3_aa: CASRDRGRTYNEQFF

j_call: TRBJ1-2
d_call: TRBD1
clone_size: .
v_call: TRBV10-2
cdr3_nt: TGCGCCAGCAAGACGGGACAGGGAGAATATTATGGCTACACCTTC
cdr3_aa: CASKTGQGEYYGYTF

j_call: TRBJ2-7
d_call: TRBD2
clone_size: many
v_call: TRBV10-3
cdr3_nt: TGTGCCATCAGTTTAAAGCGGGAGGCGGTCTACGAGCAGTACTTC
cdr3_aa: CAISLKREAVYEQYF